This TCR beta chain stems from a study of blood T cell repertoires in COVID-19. The table came from immunoSEQ multiplex PCR; TCRdb's copy has only in-frame clones and leaves some out. The data contain 200,000 to 250,000 clones, roughly 84% of them seen just once; the ten biggest clones take up 6.8%. Cohort 3 donors were reported recovered after two negative PCRs, clearance, or symptom resolution. CDR1 and CDR2 (germline): LNHDA, SQIVND (reference sequence). The CDR3 totals 14 residues. The ends were cut back, 5 bases at V and 4 bases at J, with 11 bases in the middle. The TCR was taken from a woman aged 40 to 50 who had recovered from COVID-19. The V and J genes are TRBV19 and TRBJ2-2; D gene unclear. The sequencing sample was made of PBMCs or T cells enriched from blood (not recorded which). The CDR3 region is CASSPQTTTGELFF. CDR3 sequence (DNA): TGTGCCAGTAGTCCCCAGACAACCACCGGGGAGCTGTTTTTT.